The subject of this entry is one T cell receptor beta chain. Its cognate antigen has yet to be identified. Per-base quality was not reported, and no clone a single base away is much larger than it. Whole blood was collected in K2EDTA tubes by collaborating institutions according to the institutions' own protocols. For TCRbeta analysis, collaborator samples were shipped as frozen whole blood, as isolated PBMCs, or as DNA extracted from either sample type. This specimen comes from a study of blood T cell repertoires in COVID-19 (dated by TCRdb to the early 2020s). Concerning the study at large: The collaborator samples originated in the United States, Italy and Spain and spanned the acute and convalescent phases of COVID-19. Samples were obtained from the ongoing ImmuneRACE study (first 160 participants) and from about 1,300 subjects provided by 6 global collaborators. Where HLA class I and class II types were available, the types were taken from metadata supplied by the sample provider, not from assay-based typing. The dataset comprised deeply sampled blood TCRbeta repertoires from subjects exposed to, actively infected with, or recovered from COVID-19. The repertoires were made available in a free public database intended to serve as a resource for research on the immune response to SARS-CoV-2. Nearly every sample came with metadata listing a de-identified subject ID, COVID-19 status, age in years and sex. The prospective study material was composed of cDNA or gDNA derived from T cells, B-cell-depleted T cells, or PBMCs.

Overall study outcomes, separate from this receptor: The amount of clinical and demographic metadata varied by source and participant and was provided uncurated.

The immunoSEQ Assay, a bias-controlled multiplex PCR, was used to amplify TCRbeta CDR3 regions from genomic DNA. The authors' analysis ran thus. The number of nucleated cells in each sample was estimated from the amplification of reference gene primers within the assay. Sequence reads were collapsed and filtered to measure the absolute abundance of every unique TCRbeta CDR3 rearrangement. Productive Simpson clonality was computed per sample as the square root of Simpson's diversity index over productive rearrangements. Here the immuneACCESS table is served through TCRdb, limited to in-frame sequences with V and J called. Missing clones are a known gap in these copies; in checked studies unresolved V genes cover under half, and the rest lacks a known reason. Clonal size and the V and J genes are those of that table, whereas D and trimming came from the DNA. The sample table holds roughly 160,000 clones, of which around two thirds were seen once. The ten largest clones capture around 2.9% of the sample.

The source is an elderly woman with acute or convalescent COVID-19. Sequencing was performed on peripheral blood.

The CDR3 region: CASSPGGDRTQYF. The DNA sequence is given as TGTGCCAGCAGTCCGGGCGGTGACAGGACCCAGTACTTC. The V and J segments used are TRBV28 and TRBJ2-5; tentative D gene TRBD1, with 5 bases matching. The CDR3 contains 13 residues, cysteine and phenylalanine counted. The only DNA kept is the CDR3, 39 bases in frame from the first base. Deletion took 5 bases off V and 7 bases off J, with a span of 14 bases between the germline ends. Via the germline V gene, CDR1 is MDHEN and CDR2 SYDVKM.